A single T cell receptor (beta chain) is shown here with its context. Its antigen is as yet unknown. As originally analysed: Filtering differed, since immunoSEQ gave only junction sequences and no quality scores. The protocol was immunoSEQ multiplex PCR, while the TCRdb copy is restricted to in-frame clones and leaves out a portion. Clonal size and the V and J genes are those of that table, whereas D and trimming came from the DNA. In the table there are about 1.5 million clones, 95% to 99% of which are singletons. This entry comes from a study of shared clonotypes between healthy human individuals. Study results and limitations: Generation probability values for non-shared clonotypes were lower than those for clonotypes shared by all four donors.

What was sequenced was naive CD4+ T cells sorted from blood. This sample's subset: CD45RA+ positively selected. The TCR comes from a man aged 25 to 40 in good health.

CDR3 nucleotide sequence: TGTGCCAGCAGCAAAGGGCCGTGGACTCAAGAGACCCAGTACTTC. Protein: CASSKGPWTQETQYF. The chain uses TRBV21-1 and TRBJ2-5; no DNA check was done on the table's D call, TRBD2. TRBV21-1 is a listed pseudogene. This CDR3 is built from 15 residues.